Here is one T cell receptor (beta chain) with its context. Here immunoSEQ multiplex PCR was the method, and the copy in TCRdb shows in-frame clones only, minus some. This sample has around 220,000 clones; under 95% occur once, and the top ten carry under 2.5%. This sample is part of a study of blood T cell repertoires in COVID-19. In Cohort 3, a recovered donor had either two negative PCRs, clearance, or symptom resolution. The sequence was collected from a woman between 18 and 29 years old who had recovered from COVID-19. Material: PBMCs or T cells enriched from blood (not recorded which).

Here the CDR3 reads CASSLALDKTYEQYF. The CDR3 nucleotides read TGCGCCAGCAGCTTGGCCTTGGACAAGACCTACGAGCAGTACTTC. V gene TRBV5-1 combines with J gene TRBJ2-7, with D tentatively TRBD1 (5 bases). There are 15 residues in the CDR3. Germline values: CDR1 SGHRS, CDR2 YFSETQ. V was clipped by 0 bases and J by 2 bases, with 12 bases between them.